A selection of T cell receptor beta chains follows, all from one sample in a study of T cell responses to AZD1222 COVID-19 vaccine. Method: immunoSEQ multiplex PCR; TCRdb's copy keeps in-frame clones and lacks some. The sample lists roughly 170,000 clones, roughly 93% occurring once. The source was peripheral blood, collected on day 0 of AZD1222 vaccination. The receptors derive from an adult in good health. Both conserved end residues are trimmed from each CDR3. The D gene is left open where the match is weak.

D gene	V gene	J gene	CDR3 protein
TRBD2	TRBV9	TRBJ2-2	ASSVPSGGAGELF
NA	TRBV30	TRBJ1-1	AWSYSFMNTEAF
NA	TRBV5-1	TRBJ1-5	ASSLGPQGSQPQH
NA	TRBV7-2	TRBJ1-2	ASSLVDSALYYGYT
NA	TRBV10-2	TRBJ1-1	ASSPWWGSTEAF
NA	TRBV3-1/TRBV3-2	TRBJ1-6	ASSQNNSPLH
NA	TRBV9	TRBJ2-7	ASSAGVPGYEQY
NA	TRBV10-3	TRBJ2-1	AISMVLSVDEQF
TRBD1	TRBV3-1/TRBV3-2	TRBJ2-3	ASSQHLGQGEDTDTQY
NA	TRBV3-1/TRBV3-2	TRBJ1-1	ASSQKQGTLMNTEAF
TRBD1	TRBV12-3/TRBV12-4	TRBJ2-2	ASRPTGQGELF
NA	TRBV12-3/TRBV12-4	TRBJ2-1	ASTGRNEQF
TRBD1	TRBV29-1	TRBJ2-5	SVPRGQGAIYETQY
NA	TRBV12-3/TRBV12-4	TRBJ1-5	ASSSGRNQPQH
NA	TRBV3-1/TRBV3-2	TRBJ1-3	ASSPVSSGNTIY
NA	TRBV2	TRBJ1-1	ASRLRGSRAF
TRBD2	TRBV3-1/TRBV3-2	TRBJ2-4	ASSLRSGGAESSKRIQY
TRBD1	TRBV5-8	TRBJ1-2	ASSWTGNYGYT
NA	TRBV6-5	TRBJ1-3	ASSRGSSGNTIY
TRBD1	TRBV5-1	TRBJ2-1	ASSKDRVNNEQF
NA	TRBV7-9	TRBJ1-3	ASSSGRVSGNTIY
TRBD1	TRBV3-1/TRBV3-2	TRBJ2-5	ASSQVGQARETQY
TRBD1	TRBV12-5	TRBJ1-5	ASGLVSIQGARGAGNQPQH
NA	TRBV18	TRBJ2-6	ASSPGVSGANVLT
TRBD1	TRBV10-3	TRBJ1-5	AIRTGGDGQPQH
NA	TRBV11-3	TRBJ2-3	ASSFRASTDTQY
NA	TRBV9	TRBJ2-2	ASSVGEGYTGELF
NA	TRBV2	TRBJ1-1	ASTETVMAEAF
NA	TRBV2	TRBJ1-1	ATTRSWMAEAF
NA	TRBV19	TRBJ1-5	ASSPTNQPQH
NA	TRBV6-5	TRBJ1-1	ASSPQGIEAF
NA	TRBV29-1	TRBJ2-3	SVRPSTDTQY
NA	TRBV7-8	TRBJ1-2	ASSLASGNYGYT
TRBD1	TRBV18	TRBJ1-1	ASSRDSGTNTEAF
NA	TRBV7-9	TRBJ1-2	ASSLEDSYGYT
NA	TRBV7-8	TRBJ1-1	ASSLQASGTEAF
NA	TRBV7-8	TRBJ1-6	ASSLARGSPLH
NA	TRBV6-1	TRBJ1-3	ASSEPGEGNTIY
NA	TRBV7-9	TRBJ1-2	ASRREEANYGYT
NA	TRBV2	TRBJ1-1	ASRERRNTEAF
TRBD1	TRBV7-9	TRBJ1-2	ATRYPSRDRSYYGYT
TRBD2	TRBV10-2	TRBJ2-5	ASGWTSGYQETQY
TRBD2	TRBV10-3	TRBJ2-5	AISEALAGVETQY
NA	TRBV5-4	TRBJ2-2	ASSLGQFNTGELF